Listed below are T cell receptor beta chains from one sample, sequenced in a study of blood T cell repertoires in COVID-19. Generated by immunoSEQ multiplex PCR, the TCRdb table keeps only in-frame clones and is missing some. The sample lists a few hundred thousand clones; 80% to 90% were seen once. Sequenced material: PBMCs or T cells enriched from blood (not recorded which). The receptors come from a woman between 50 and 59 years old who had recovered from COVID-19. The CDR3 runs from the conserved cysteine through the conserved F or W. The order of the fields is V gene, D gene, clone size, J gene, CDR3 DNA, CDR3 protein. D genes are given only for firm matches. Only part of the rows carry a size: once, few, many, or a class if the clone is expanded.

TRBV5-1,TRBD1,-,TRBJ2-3,TGCGCCAGCCAGACAGGGTACAGCACAGATACGCAGTATTTT,CASQTGYSTDTQYF
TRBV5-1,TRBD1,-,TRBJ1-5,TGCGCCAGCAGCTTAGGGGGCTGGAGCAATCAGCCCCAGCATTTT,CASSLGGWSNQPQHF
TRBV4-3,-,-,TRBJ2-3,TGCGCCAGCAGCCCCCAGGGGGGCCTCGGCACAGATACGCAGTATTTT,CASSPQGGLGTDTQYF
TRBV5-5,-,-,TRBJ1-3,TGTGCCAGCAGCTGGAGCGCTGGGGGCTCCGGAAACACCATATATTTT,CASSWSAGGSGNTIYF
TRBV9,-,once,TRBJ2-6,TGTGCCAGCAGCGCGCCGGGTGGGGCCAACGTCCTGACTTTC,CASSAPGGANVLTF
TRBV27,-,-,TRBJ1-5,TGTGCCAGCAGTTTAGCGAGTTATAGCAATCAGCCCCAGCATTTT,CASSLASYSNQPQHF
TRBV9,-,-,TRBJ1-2,TGTGCCAGCACCGACGGGAACTATGGCTACACCTTC,CASTDGNYGYTF
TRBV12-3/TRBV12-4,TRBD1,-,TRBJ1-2,TGTGCCAGCAGTTTAGTAGGACAGGGAGGCTACACCTTC,CASSLVGQGGYTF
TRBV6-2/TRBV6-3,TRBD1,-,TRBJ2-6,TGTGCCAGCAGCGCACAGGGGCCCATCTCTGGGGCCAACGTCCTGACTTTC,CASSAQGPISGANVLTF
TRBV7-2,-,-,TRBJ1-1,TGTGCCAGCAGCTTAGATGTTCGAGCTACTGAAGCTTTCTTT,CASSLDVRATEAFF
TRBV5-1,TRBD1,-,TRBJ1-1,TGCGCCAGCAGCTTCACAGGGGGGGTCACTGAAGCTTTCTTT,CASSFTGGVTEAFF
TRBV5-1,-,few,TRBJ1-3,TGCGCCAGCAGCTTGGCGGCAGGACTGTCTGGAAACACCATATATTTT,CASSLAAGLSGNTIYF
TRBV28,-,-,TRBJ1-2,TGTGCCAGCAGTTTATCGGGGAGGGCAGGTGGCTACACCTTC,CASSLSGRAGGYTF
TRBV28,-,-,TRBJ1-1,TGTGCCAGCAGTTTAGTCAGGGGCATCTCGGAAGCTTTCTTT,CASSLVRGISEAFF
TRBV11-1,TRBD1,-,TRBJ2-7,TGTGCCAGCAGCTCCGGACAGGCAAAACCCTACGAGCAGTACTTC,CASSSGQAKPYEQYF
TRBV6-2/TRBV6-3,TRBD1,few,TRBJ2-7,TGTGCCAGCAGCACCCGACAGGGGGCCTACGAGCAGTACTTC,CASSTRQGAYEQYF
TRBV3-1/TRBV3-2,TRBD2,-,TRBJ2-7,TGTGCCAGCAGCCAAGTCCTAGCGGGGGGGAGTTACGAGCAGTACTTC,CASSQVLAGGSYEQYF
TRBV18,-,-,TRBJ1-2,TGTGCCAGCTCACCACGATCAGGGGCTGTCTATGGCTACACCTTC,CASSPRSGAVYGYTF
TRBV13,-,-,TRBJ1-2,TGTGCCAGCAGCTCAGGGACTACTACTGACTATGGCTACACCTTC,CASSSGTTTDYGYTF
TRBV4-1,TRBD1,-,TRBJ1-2,TGCGCCAGCAGCCAGCGGGACAGGAGGAGCTATGGCTACACCTTC,CASSQRDRRSYGYTF
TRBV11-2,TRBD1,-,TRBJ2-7,TGTGCCAGCAGGAAAACCGGGACAGGGAGCTCCTACGAGCAGTACTTC,CASRKTGTGSSYEQYF
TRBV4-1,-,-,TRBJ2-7,TGCGCCAGCAGCCATGAAGGGGGGGATTCCTACGAGCAGTACTTC,CASSHEGGDSYEQYF
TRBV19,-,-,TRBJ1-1,TGTGCCAGTAGGAAACAGGGGAACACTGAAGCTTTCTTT,CASRKQGNTEAFF
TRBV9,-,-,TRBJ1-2,TGTGCCAGCAGCCCCGGAGGCACCCAGAACTATGGCTACACCTTC,CASSPGGTQNYGYTF
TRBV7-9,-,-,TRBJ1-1,TGTGCCAGCAGCTCCCAGGGATCACAGACTGAAGCTTTCTTT,CASSSQGSQTEAFF
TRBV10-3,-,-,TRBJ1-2,TGTGCCATCAGTGAGTACGGACTTGGCTACACCTTC,CAISEYGLGYTF
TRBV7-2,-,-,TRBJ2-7,TGTGCCAGCAGCTTAGGACAGTCTAATCTCTACGAGCAGTACTTC,CASSLGQSNLYEQYF
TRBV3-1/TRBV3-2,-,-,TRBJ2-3,TGTGCCAGCAGCCAAAGTTTGTTAGATACAGATACGCAGTATTTT,CASSQSLLDTDTQYF
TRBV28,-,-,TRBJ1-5,TGTGCCAGCAGTTATACAGGGTTTTTTCAGCCCCAGCATTTT,CASSYTGFFQPQHF
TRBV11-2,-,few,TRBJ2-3,TGTGCCAGCAGCTTAGTTGGGCAGGTCACAGATACGCAGTATTTT,CASSLVGQVTDTQYF
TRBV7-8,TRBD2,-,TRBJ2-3,TGTGCCAGCAGCTTAGGTGTGACTAGCGGGGTCACAGATACGCAGTATTTT,CASSLGVTSGVTDTQYF
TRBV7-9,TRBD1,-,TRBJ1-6,TGTGCCAGCAGCTTAGGAGGGACAGTTTCACCCCTCCACTTT,CASSLGGTVSPLHF
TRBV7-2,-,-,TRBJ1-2,TGTGCCAGCAGCCTACCGGACCTCCGGAGGGAATATGGCTACACCTTC,CASSLPDLRREYGYTF
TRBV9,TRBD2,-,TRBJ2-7,TGTGCCAGCAGCCTACAGGGGCTAGCGGGGACCTACGAGCAGTACTTC,CASSLQGLAGTYEQYF
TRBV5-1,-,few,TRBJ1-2,TGCGCCAGCAGCTTGGACTCTACGCGGGGCTACACCTTC,CASSLDSTRGYTF
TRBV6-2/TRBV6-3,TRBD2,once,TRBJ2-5,TGTGCCAGCAGTGGGACTAGCGGGCAAGAGACCCAGTACTTC,CASSGTSGQETQYF
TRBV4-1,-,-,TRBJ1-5,TGCGCCAGCAGCCAAGAAGGACAGAGAAATCAGCCCCAGCATTTT,CASSQEGQRNQPQHF
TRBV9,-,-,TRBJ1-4,TGTGCCAGCAGCGTAGCTGGGCGGGGTGGCGATGAAAAACTGTTTTTT,CASSVAGRGGDEKLFF
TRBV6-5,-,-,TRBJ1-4,TGTGCCAGCAGTTACTCCAAGGGAGGAAAACTGTTTTTT,CASSYSKGGKLFF
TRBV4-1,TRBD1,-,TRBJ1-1,TGCGCCAGCACTTTCTCGGGACAGGGTATGAACACTGAAGCTTTCTTT,CASTFSGQGMNTEAFF
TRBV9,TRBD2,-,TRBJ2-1,TGTGCCAGCAGCGTAGGAATGTGGGGACTAGCGGGAAGGAGCTCCTACAATGAGCAGTTCTTC,CASSVGMWGLAGRSSYNEQFF
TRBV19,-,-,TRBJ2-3,TGTGCCAGTAGTCCACGGACAGATACGCAGTATTTT,CASSPRTDTQYF
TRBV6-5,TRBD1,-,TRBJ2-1,TGTGCCAGCAGTTACAGTCGGACAGGGGCTTACAATGAGCAGTTCTTC,CASSYSRTGAYNEQFF
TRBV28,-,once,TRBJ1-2,TGTGCCAGCGGGGGCCCGAATCCCCCCGGTGGCTACACCTTC,CASGGPNPPGGYTF
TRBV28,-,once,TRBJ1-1,TGTGCCAGCAGGGAGGTCCCGGCGGACACTGAAGCTTTCTTT,CASREVPADTEAFF